This record looks at one TCR beta chain sequence and its context. Its antigen is not identified. This entry belongs to a study of cytomegalovirus exposure and HLA in healthy donors. For the study at large: A preliminary data release comprised approximately 85 million unique TCRs obtained from HLA-typed donors.

The PCR made use of 60 Vbeta and 13 Jbeta primers. The assay was immunoSEQ multiplex PCR, and TCRdb's table has in-frame clones only and misses some. The data contain under 150,000 clones, roughly 70% of them singletons. Whole-study findings and limits: V- and J-gene trimming of TCR beta was linked (in a later analysis) to a missense DCLRE1C variant. Earlier analysis found most TCR beta V segments productive about 87% or about 30% of the time. Reports credit the classifier with highly specific, highly sensitive diagnosis of cytomegalovirus status.

The receptor was isolated from a woman between 40 and 50 years old in good health and CMV-seropositive. Sequenced sample: PBMCs.

The CDR3 DNA is TGTGCCAGCAGCGTAGACGGACAGGGTGGCAGAGCTTTCTTT. Translation: CASSVDGQGGRAFF. This sequence joins TRBV9 and TRBJ1-1; 8 bases line up with TRBD1. V trimming: 0 bases; J trimming: 10 bases; junction bases outside the gene matches: 8. The germline V gene encodes CDR1 SGDLS and CDR2 YYNGEE. The CDR3 consists of 14 residues.